This entry lists 9 T cell receptor beta chains sequenced from one sample in a study of OX40 agonist ivuxolimab in advanced cancers. The protocol was immunoSEQ multiplex PCR, while the TCRdb copy is restricted to in-frame clones and leaves out a portion. The top ten clones hold 33% of a sample with about 20,000 clones, 60% to 80% of them seen once. Specimen: CD4+ or CD8+ T cells sorted from blood, collected in a trial of the OX40 agonist ivuxolimab. Every receptor here comes from an adult with an advanced solid tumor such as melanoma, head and neck, liver or kidney cancer.

The CDR3 DNA sequence: TGTGCCTGGAGTGTACTCTCCCTTCCAAAGGGGGGATCGGGGTTCAATGAGCAGTTCTTC. It specifies CAWSVLSLPKGGSGFNEQFF. The chain employs TRBV30 and TRBJ2-1; perhaps D is TRBD1 or TRBD2 (6 bases each). Germline loops: CDR1 GTSNPN, CDR2 SVGIG (reference sequence). This CDR3 has 20 amino acids. V gave up 0 bases and J gave up 6 bases, with 30 bases separating them.

The chain has TRBV11-3 and TRBJ2-1, with 15 bases fitting TRBD2. The CDR3 has 17 amino acids. J lost 0 bases, V lost 5 bases, and 2 bases had no gene match. Looked up from germline, CDR1 is SGHNT and CDR2 is YENEEA. CDR3 in amino acids: CASSPGLAGGSYNEQFF. The CDR3 DNA reads TGTGCCAGCAGCCCGGGACTAGCGGGAGGCTCCTACAATGAGCAGTTCTTC.

The V gene is TRBV28, the J gene TRBJ2-7; D gene unclear. Germline V gene sequence: CDR1 MDHEN, CDR2 SYDVKM. The CDR3 extends over 15 amino acids. Trimming pared 2 bases from V and 3 bases from J, leaving 14 bases between. CDR3 region: CASSLTGATLYEQYF. The CDR3 nucleotides are TGTGCCAGCAGTTTAACGGGCGCTACCCTCTACGAGCAGTACTTC.

This chain joins TRBV7-8 and TRBJ1-2, with 10 bases that match TRBD1. The CDR3 extends over 14 amino acids. Germline V lookup: CDR1 SGHVS, CDR2 FQNEAQ. V shed 2 bases, J shed 6 bases, and the junction held 3 bases outside the gene matches. The chain's CDR3 is CASSLTGQGNGYTF. As DNA, the CDR3 is TGTGCCAGCAGCTTAACGGGACAGGGGAATGGCTACACCTTC.

The CDR3 nucleotides read TGCGCCAGCAGCCAAGATCCTAGGACAGGGTCAGTCTACGAGCAGTACTTC. Amino acid sequence: CASSQDPRTGSVYEQYF. The rearrangement joins TRBV4-3 to TRBJ2-7; 8 positions match TRBD1. This CDR3 is 17 amino acids long. Germline V lookup: CDR1 LGHNA, CDR2 YSLEER. V shed 0 bases, J shed 3 bases, and the junction held 10 bases outside the gene matches.

This clone was recorded at least ten times. The CDR3 is CASSPPGVGTGELFF. DNA of the CDR3: TGTGCCAGCAGCCCGCCGGGGGTGGGCACCGGGGAGCTGTTTTTT. The gene calls are TRBV7-2 and TRBJ2-2, with TRBD2 as a possible D gene (6 bases). The CDR3 totals 15 residues. From germline, CDR1 is SGHTA and CDR2 FQGNSA. With 5 bases removed from V and 4 bases from J, the gap between germline ends came to 14 bases.

This chain links TRBV19 with TRBJ1-5; D uncertain. This CDR3 is built from 14 residues. The germline CDR1 and CDR2 sequences are LNHDA and SQIVND (reference sequence). Trimming pared 9 bases from V and 7 bases from J, leaving 19 bases between. CDR3 DNA: TGTGCCAGCCGCGAAGAGCCGGGAGAACAGCCCCAGCATTTT. It encodes CASREEPGEQPQHF.

This clone was detected only once. V is TRBV19 and J is TRBJ2-7; 7 bases align to TRBD1. Germline V gene data show CDR1 as LNHDA and CDR2 as SQIVND (reference sequence). The V gene end was trimmed by 1 base and the J gene end by 1 base; junction bases not matched to a gene: 7. This CDR3 spans 16 amino acids. The CDR3 reads CASSIVPGGPSYEQYF. DNA of the CDR3: TGTGCCAGTAGTATAGTCCCAGGGGGACCATCCTACGAGCAGTACTTC.

Regarding this clone: Mismatch with germline at one junction end may stem from a read error. The rearrangement links TRBV6-5 to TRBJ1-2; perhaps TRBD1 as D (6 bases). From germline, CDR1 is MNHEY and CDR2 SVGAGI. The CDR3 has 14 amino acids. In DNA form, the CDR3 reads TGCGCCAGCAGTGACTATGAGGGGGATAATGGCTACACCTTC. The encoded protein is CASSDYEGDNGYTF.